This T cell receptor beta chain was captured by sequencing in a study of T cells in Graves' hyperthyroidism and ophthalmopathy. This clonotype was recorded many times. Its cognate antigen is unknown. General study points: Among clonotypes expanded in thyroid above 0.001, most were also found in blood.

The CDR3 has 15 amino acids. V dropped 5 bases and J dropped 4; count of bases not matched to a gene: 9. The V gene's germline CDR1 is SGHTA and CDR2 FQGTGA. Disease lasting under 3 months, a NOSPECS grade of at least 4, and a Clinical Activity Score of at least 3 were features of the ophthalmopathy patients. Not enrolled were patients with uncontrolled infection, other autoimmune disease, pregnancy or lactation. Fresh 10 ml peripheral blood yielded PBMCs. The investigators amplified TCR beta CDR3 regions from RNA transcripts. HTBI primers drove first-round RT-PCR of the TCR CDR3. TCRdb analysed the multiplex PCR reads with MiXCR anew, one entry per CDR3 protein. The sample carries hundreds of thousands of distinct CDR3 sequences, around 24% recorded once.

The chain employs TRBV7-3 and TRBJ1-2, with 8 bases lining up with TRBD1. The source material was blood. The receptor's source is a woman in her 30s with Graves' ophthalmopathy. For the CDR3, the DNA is TGTGCCAGCAGCCAAGGGACAGGCTTTGGCTATGGCTACACCTTC. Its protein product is CASSQGTGFGYGYTF.